The rows below give T cell receptor beta chains drawn from one sample of a study of cytomegalovirus exposure and HLA in healthy donors. Sequencing used immunoSEQ multiplex PCR; TCRdb keeps in-frame clones, though not all of them. The profile shows about 200,000 clones, approximately 80% of them singletons. The sample taken for sequencing was PBMCs. These receptors were collected from a man aged 35 to 55 in good health and CMV-seropositive. Each CDR3 is given with its conserved first and last residue. The D gene is left open where the match is weak. Clone sizes are given selectively: once, few, many, or a class where the clone is expanded.

size: -; length: 15; D: -; V: TRBV27; J: TRBJ2-6; DNA: TGTGCCAGCAGTTCCACAGGGACTGGGGCCAACGTCCTGACTTTC; CDR3: CASSSTGTGANVLTF
size: -; length: 14; D: TRBD2; V: TRBV6-1; J: TRBJ2-5; DNA: TGTGCCAGCAGCCCTGGGGTAGCGGGGGAGACCCAGTACTTC; CDR3: CASSPGVAGETQYF
size: few; length: 16; D: -; V: TRBV4-3; J: TRBJ1-1; DNA: TGCGCCAGCAGCCAAGATCGGCTGGGGGCGTACACTGAAGCTTTCTTT; CDR3: CASSQDRLGAYTEAFF
size: -; length: 15; D: TRBD1; V: TRBV11-2; J: TRBJ1-6; DNA: TGTGCCAGCAGCTTAGTGGGACAGGGGGATTCACCCCTCCACTTT; CDR3: CASSLVGQGDSPLHF
size: -; length: 11; D: -; V: TRBV5-1; J: TRBJ1-2; DNA: TGCGCCAGCAGCTGGGGGGGCGGCTACACCTTC; CDR3: CASSWGGGYTF
size: -; length: 17; D: TRBD1; V: TRBV4-3; J: TRBJ2-2; DNA: TGCGCCAGCAGCCGCCAACCATCCCCACAGGGGACCGGGGAGCTGTTTTTT; CDR3: CASSRQPSPQGTGELFF
size: -; length: 18; D: TRBD2; V: TRBV13; J: TRBJ2-7; DNA: TGTGCCAGCAGCTTAGAGGGTCGGTTGACTAGCGGTTACTACGAGCAGTACTTC; CDR3: CASSLEGRLTSGYYEQYF
size: -; length: 16; D: TRBD1; V: TRBV5-6; J: TRBJ2-5; DNA: TGTGCCAGCAGACCGCCGGGGACAGCGTTACAAGAGACCCAGTACTTC; CDR3: CASRPPGTALQETQYF
size: -; length: 15; D: -; V: TRBV6-6; J: TRBJ1-1; DNA: TGTGCCAGCAGTCGGCTGGCGGGGGGGTCGACTGAAGCTTTCTTT; CDR3: CASSRLAGGSTEAFF
size: -; length: 16; D: TRBD1; V: TRBV7-2; J: TRBJ2-3; DNA: TGTGCCAGCAGCCCCGGGAACAGGGGGGGCACAGATACGCAGTATTTT; CDR3: CASSPGNRGGTDTQYF
size: -; length: 14; D: TRBD1; V: TRBV7-9; J: TRBJ2-7; DNA: TGTGCCAGCAGCTGGGGACAGGCGCCCTACGAGCAGTACTTC; CDR3: CASSWGQAPYEQYF
size: -; length: 15; D: -; V: TRBV6-1; J: TRBJ2-5; DNA: TGTGCCAGCAGTGAAGTGCGGGGCCCCCAAGAGACCCAGTACTTC; CDR3: CASSEVRGPQETQYF